These 30 T cell receptor beta chains came from one sample sequenced in a study of technical replicates of blood from a few donors. Produced via immunoSEQ multiplex PCR; TCRdb's table is partial and in-frame only. The repertoire holds nearly 90,000 clones, with 85% to 95% as singletons. Input material: T cells isolated from PBMCs. These TCRs come from a human donor in good health.

This chain joins TRBV6-6 and TRBJ2-1; 10 bases map to TRBD1. CDR1 and CDR2 (germline): MNHNY, SVGAGI (reference sequence). This CDR3 contains 16 residues. J lost 1 base, V lost 5 bases, and 5 bases had no gene match. The DNA of the CDR3 is TGTGCCAGCAGTCGTCCGGGACAGGGGTCCTACAATGAGCAGTTCTTC. Its translation: CASSRPGQGSYNEQFF.

This clone is a singleton in its sample. V is TRBV5-1 and J is TRBJ1-4, with no clear D. The germline V and J ends were trimmed by 0 bases and 2 bases, with 5 bases remaining between them. The length of the CDR3 is 14 residues. The V gene's germline CDR1 is SGHRS and CDR2 YFSETQ. The CDR3 sequence: CASSLGATNEKLFF. In DNA form, the CDR3 reads TGCGCCAGCAGCTTGGGGGCGACTAATGAAAAACTGTTTTTT.

This chain joins TRBV29-1 and TRBJ2-5; 9 bases are a match to TRBD1. Germline V CDR1 and CDR2: SQVTM, ANQGSEA. The CDR3 has 12 amino acids. J lost 5 bases, V lost 7 bases, and 5 bases had no gene match. CDR3 nucleotide sequence: TGCAGCGCCCCCGGGACAGGGGAGACCCAGTACTTC. Its protein is CSAPGTGETQYF. The full variable domain, completed using reference TRBV29-1 and TRBJ2-5, is SAVISQKPSRDICQRGTSLTIQCQVDSQVTMMFWYRQQPGQSLTLIATANQGSEATYESGFVIDKFPISRPNLTFSTLTVSNMSPEDSSIYLCSAPGTGETQYFGPGTRLLVL.

A single count supports this clone. This rearrangement joins TRBV5-8 to TRBJ1-1, with D perhaps TRBD1 (5 bases). CDR1 and CDR2 (germline): SGHTS, YDEGEE. The CDR3 spans 14 residues. The germline V and J ends were trimmed by 1 base and 1 base, with 8 bases remaining between them. This CDR3 is CASSLWGRNTEAFF. CDR3 DNA: TGTGCCAGCAGCTTGTGGGGCCGGAACACTGAAGCTTTCTTT.

The rearrangement uses TRBV7-9 and TRBJ1-1; a possible D gene is TRBD1 (6 bases). V lost 5 bases to trimming and J lost 4 bases, with 11 bases between them. This CDR3 has 13 amino acids. From germline, CDR1 is SEHNR and CDR2 FQNEAQ (reference sequence). Here the CDR3 reads CASSPGTITEAFF. The CDR3 DNA is TGTGCCAGCAGCCCAGGGACAATCACTGAAGCTTTCTTT.

The chain uses TRBV27 and TRBJ2-2, with D unclear. Germline-derived CDR1 and CDR2 are MNHEY and SMNVEV (reference sequence). With 1 base removed from V and 1 base from J, the gap between germline ends came to 10 bases. This CDR3 has 16 residues. The DNA for the CDR3 is TGTGCCAGCAGTTTATATGTAGTAGTGAACACCGGGGAGCTGTTTTTT. Protein product: CASSLYVVVNTGELFF.

The chain employs TRBV4-1 and TRBJ2-1, with a possible D match to TRBD2 (6 bases). Per germline, CDR1 MGHRA and CDR2 YSYEKL. The CDR3 runs to 14 residues. V shed 4 bases and J shed 3 bases, with 10 bases lying between them. The CDR3 protein is CASSPLGLYNEQFF. For the CDR3, the DNA is TGCGCCAGCAGCCCACTGGGACTCTACAATGAGCAGTTCTTC.

This chain joins TRBV19 and TRBJ1-2; 8 nucleotides agree with TRBD1. V gave up 7 bases and J gave up 6 bases; unmatched junction bases: 16. The germline gives CDR1 LNHDA, CDR2 SQIVND (reference sequence). The length of the CDR3 is 16 residues. Here the CDR3 reads CASNSADRVFFDGYTF. The CDR3 DNA sequence: TGTGCCAGTAATAGTGCGGACAGGGTATTTTTTGATGGCTACACCTTC.

The V call is TRBV11-3, the J call TRBJ2-7; D not resolved. The V end lost 1 base, the J end lost 0 bases, and 19 bases lay between the germline ends. The CDR3 loop spans 18 amino acids. Germline CDR1 reads SGHNT; CDR2 reads YENEEA. CDR3 region: CASSLGEVWQLSSYEQYF. CDR3 in DNA: TGTGCCAGCAGCTTAGGTGAGGTGTGGCAGTTAAGCTCCTACGAGCAGTACTTC.

The chain links TRBV4-2 to TRBJ2-7; 8 nucleotides match TRBD2. The CDR3 has 16 amino acids. The junction had 10 bases not matched to a gene; V was cut back by 4 bases and J by 2 bases. CDR1 and CDR2 (germline): LGHNA, YNFKEQ. CDR3 protein: CASSPHGGEPPYEQYF. CDR3 in DNA: TGTGCCAGCAGCCCCCACGGGGGGGAACCTCCCTACGAGCAGTACTTC.

In its sample, this clone was seen once. This chain joins TRBV28 and TRBJ1-5, with D unresolved. Looked up from germline, CDR1 is MDHEN and CDR2 is SYDVKM. CDR3 length: 15 residues. V gave up 2 bases and J gave up 3 bases, with 11 bases separating them. In DNA, the CDR3 is TGTGCCAGCAGTTTAGGTTCGGGTTCCAATCAGCCCCAGCATTTT. Protein: CASSLGSGSNQPQHF. The complete variable domain, with remaining parts taken from reference TRBV28 and TRBJ1-5, reads DVKVTQSSRYLVKRTGEKVFLECVQDMDHENMFWYRQDPGLGLRLIYFSYDVKMKEKGDIPEGYSVSREKKERFSLILESASTNQTSMYLCASSLGSGSNQPQHFGDGTRLSIL.

The chain joins TRBV14 to TRBJ1-2; 7 nucleotides line up with TRBD1. The V gene's germline CDR1 is SGHDN and CDR2 FVKESK. The CDR3 consists of 15 residues. V lost 1 base to trimming and J lost 2 bases; unmatched junction nucleotides: 4. The CDR3 sequence: CASSQGQGSNYGYTF. The CDR3 DNA reads as TGTGCCAGCAGCCAAGGACAGGGATCCAACTATGGCTACACCTTC.

This clone has a single count. The chain recombines TRBV14 with TRBJ2-1; 8 nucleotides agree with TRBD2. Germline V gene lookup returns CDR1 SGHDN and CDR2 FVKESK. The CDR3 has 17 amino acids. J was trimmed by 7 bases and V by 0 bases; bases with no gene match: 11. The CDR3 region is CASSQEGGSGMENEQFF. CDR3 DNA sequence: TGTGCCAGCAGCCAAGAAGGGGGTAGCGGGATGGAAAATGAGCAGTTCTTC. Variable domain in full (rest from reference TRBV14 and TRBJ2-1): EAGVTQFPSHSVIEKGQTVTLRCDPISGHDNLYWYRRVMGKEIKFLLHFVKESKQDESGMPNNRFLAERTGGTYSTLKVQPAELEDSGVYFCASSQEGGSGMENEQFFGPGTRLTVL.

The genes are TRBV6-5 and TRBJ2-7; 10 bases are shared with TRBD2. The J segment lost 10 bases and the V segment lost 5 bases, leaving 5 bases of the junction unmatched. Germline loops: CDR1 MNHEY, CDR2 SVGAGI. This CDR3 contains 12 residues. This chain's CDR3 is CASSTLAGGQYF. In DNA form, the CDR3 reads TGTGCCAGCAGTACTTTAGCGGGAGGTCAGTACTTC.

This clone was seen just once. This chain links TRBV6-5 with TRBJ2-5, with 8 bases that match TRBD1. The J call may be wrong; the DNA end is better matched by TRBJ2-7. CDR3 length: 15 residues. Germline V gene data show CDR1 as MNHEY and CDR2 as SVGAGI. CDR3 nucleotides: TGTGCCAGCAGTTTTGGGACAGGCCTCTACTACGAGCAGTACTTC. It specifies CASSFGTGLYYEQYF.

The V call is TRBV4-3, the J call TRBJ2-7; 12 positions match TRBD1. Germline-derived CDR1 and CDR2 are LGHNA and YSLEER. The CDR3 runs to 14 residues. Losses at the gene ends were 3 bases for V and 4 bases for J; bases not matched to a gene: 1. The CDR3 sequence is CASSQGQGAYEQYF. CDR3 bases: TGCGCCAGCAGCCAGGGACAGGGGGCTTACGAGCAGTACTTC.

V is TRBV9 and J is TRBJ2-2, with 9 nucleotides matching TRBD2. From germline, CDR1 is SGDLS and CDR2 YYNGEE. After removal of 4 bases from V and 2 bases from J, the junction contained 6 bases not matched to a gene. This CDR3 region has 16 residues. This chain's CDR3 is CASSPRTSVNTGELFF. CDR3 nucleotide sequence: TGTGCCAGCAGCCCTCGGACTAGCGTTAACACCGGGGAGCTGTTTTTT.

The CDR3 region is CASSLGARGHEQYF. The CDR3 region has the DNA TGTGCCAGCAGTTTGGGGGCCAGGGGCCACGAGCAGTACTTC. This rearrangement joins TRBV27 to TRBJ2-7; D is possibly TRBD1 (6 bases). The CDR3 is made up of 14 amino acids. The germline V gene has CDR1 MNHEY and CDR2 SMNVEV (reference sequence). V gave up 3 bases and J gave up 5 bases, with 14 bases separating them.

The CDR3 sequence is CASTAGGYEQYF. In DNA, the CDR3 is TGTGCCAGCACCGCGGGGGGATACGAGCAGTACTTC. The J gene is TRBJ2-7, the V gene TRBV6-6; 8 bases fit TRBD2. The CDR3 consists of 12 residues. The junction had 3 bases not matched to a gene; V was cut back by 7 bases and J by 4 bases. In germline, CDR1 is MNHNY, CDR2 SVGAGI (reference sequence).

This sequence joins TRBV5-1 and TRBJ2-3; D not resolved. Deletions cut 1 base from V and 5 bases from J, with 11 bases between. CDR3 length: 14 amino acids. CDR1 and CDR2 from the germline V gene are SGHRS and YFSETQ. The CDR3 here is CASSLTAPRDTQYF. CDR3 DNA sequence: TGCGCCAGCAGCTTGACAGCCCCGAGAGATACGCAGTATTTT.

V usage is TRBV18 and J usage is TRBJ2-1; 8 bases align to TRBD1. In germline, CDR1 is KGHSH, CDR2 LQKENI. The CDR3 spans 13 residues. With V trimmed by 6 bases and J by 10 bases, 8 bases remained unmatched. CDR3 loop: CASSFGQGREQFF. The CDR3 nucleotides read TGTGCCAGCTCCTTCGGACAGGGACGGGAGCAGTTCTTC.

J is TRBJ2-1 and V is TRBV13; 10 nucleotides agree with TRBD2. The V segment lost 6 bases and the J segment 6 bases; nucleotides outside the gene matches: 14. The CDR3 has 17 residues. The germline V gene encodes CDR1 PRHDT and CDR2 FYEKMQ (reference sequence). The CDR3 region has the DNA TGTGCCAGCAGGGAACAGAGGACTAGCGGAGTAGTCAATGAGCAGTTCTTC. It encodes CASREQRTSGVVNEQFF.

This chain joins TRBV7-2 and TRBJ2-6; 8 bases map to TRBD2. CDR1 is SGHTA and CDR2 is FQGNSA in the germline V gene. The CDR3 consists of 17 residues. Unmatched junction bases numbered 8, after V lost 7 bases and J lost 0 bases. CDR3 nucleotides: TGTGCCAGCACACCGGGGGGGGTTATCTCTGGGGCCAACGTCCTGACTTTC. Translated, it gives CASTPGGVISGANVLTF.

A word on this clone: The junction shows a germline mismatch at one end, possibly a read error. The chain carries TRBV7-7 and TRBJ1-2, with no clear D. CDR1 and CDR2 from the germline V gene are SSHAT and FNYEAQ (reference sequence). The CDR3 covers 12 residues. In DNA, the CDR3 is TGTGCTAGCAGCCCGATGTTGCGGGGCTACACCTTC. It encodes CASSPMLRGYTF.

The chain carries TRBV11-2 and TRBJ1-5; no clear D gene. The V gene lost 0 bases and the J gene lost 6 bases, with 3 bases spanning the gap. Germline values: CDR1 SGHAT, CDR2 FQNNGV. CDR3 size: 12 residues. CDR3 in amino acids: CASSLELQPQHF. The DNA of the CDR3 is TGTGCCAGCAGCTTAGAACTTCAGCCCCAGCATTTT.

The chain carries TRBV5-4 and TRBJ2-5; no clear D gene. Germline V lookup: CDR1 SGHNT, CDR2 YYREEE (reference sequence). The CDR3 loop spans 12 amino acids. The V end lost 4 bases, the J end lost 0 bases, and 4 bases lay between the germline ends. The CDR3 DNA reads as TGTGCCAGCAGCCGGTACCAAGAGACCCAGTACTTC. Translating it yields CASSRYQETQYF.

The chain joins TRBV27 to TRBJ2-7, with TRBD2 as a possible D gene (5 bases). CDR1 MNHEY and CDR2 SMNVEV come from the germline V gene (reference sequence). The CDR3 is 15 residues long. The germline V and J ends were trimmed by 1 base and 5 bases, with 15 bases remaining between them. The CDR3 DNA reads TGTGCCAGCAGTTTATATTACGGGGTCGGAGACGAGCAGTACTTC. Translated, it gives CASSLYYGVGDEQYF.

The chain has TRBV30 and TRBJ2-1, with unresolved D. Trimming took 3 bases from V and 10 from J, leaving 13 bases between them. Germline CDR1 reads GTSNPN; CDR2 reads SVGIG (reference sequence). The CDR3 is 12 amino acids. The CDR3 spells CAWSISAHEQFF. The CDR3 DNA follows: TGTGCCTGGAGCATCAGCGCCCACGAGCAGTTCTTC.

Worth noting for this clone: Other DNA sequences from this sample encode an identical CDR3 as well. V is TRBV30 and J is TRBJ1-1; TRBD1 matches at 8 bases. The V gene end was trimmed by 2 bases and the J gene end by 2 bases; junction bases not matched to a gene: 1. This CDR3 region has 13 residues. CDR1 is GTSNPN and CDR2 is SVGIG in the germline V gene (reference sequence). CDR3 protein: CAWSTGGNTEAFF. The CDR3 DNA reads as TGTGCCTGGAGTACAGGGGGTAACACTGAAGCTTTCTTT.

The J gene is TRBJ2-1, the V gene TRBV4-1, with a weak D call TRBD2 (6 bases). The V and J ends lost 1 base and 7 bases respectively, with 17 bases between them. The CDR3 covers 16 residues. Germline loops: CDR1 MGHRA, CDR2 YSYEKL. Here the CDR3 reads CASSQGYGSPGNEQFF. In DNA form, the CDR3 reads TGCGCCAGCAGCCAAGGCTACGGGAGCCCGGGGAATGAGCAGTTCTTC.